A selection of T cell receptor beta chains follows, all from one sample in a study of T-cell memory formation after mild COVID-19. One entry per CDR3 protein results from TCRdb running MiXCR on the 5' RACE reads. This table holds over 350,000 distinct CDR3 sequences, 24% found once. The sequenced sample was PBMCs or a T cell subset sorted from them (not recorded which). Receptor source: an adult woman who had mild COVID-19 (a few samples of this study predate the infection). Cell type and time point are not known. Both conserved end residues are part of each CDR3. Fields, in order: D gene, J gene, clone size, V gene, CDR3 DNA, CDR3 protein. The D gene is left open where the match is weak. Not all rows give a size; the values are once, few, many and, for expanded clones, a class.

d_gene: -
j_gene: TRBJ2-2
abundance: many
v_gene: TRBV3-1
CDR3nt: TGTGCCAGCAGCCACCAGACAGGGCGGGAGGAGCTGTTTTTT
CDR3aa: CASSHQTGREELFF

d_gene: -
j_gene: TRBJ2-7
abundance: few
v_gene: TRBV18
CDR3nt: TGTGCCAGCTCTCCCAATACAGGTCGCGAGCAGTACTTC
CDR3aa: CASSPNTGREQYF

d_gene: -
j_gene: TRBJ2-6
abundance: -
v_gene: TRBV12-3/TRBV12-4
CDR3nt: TGTGCCAGCAGGCCGATCCCGGGACGCTCCTCGGAATCTGGGGCCAACGTCCTGACTTTC
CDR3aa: CASRPIPGRSSESGANVLTF

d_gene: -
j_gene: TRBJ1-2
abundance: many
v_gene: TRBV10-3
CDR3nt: TGTGCCATCAGATCCGAAGAGTATGGCTACACCTTC
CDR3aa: CAIRSEEYGYTF

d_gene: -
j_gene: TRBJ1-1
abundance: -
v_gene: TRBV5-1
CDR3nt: TGCGCCAGCAGCTATCTGGGTTGGGACACTGAAGCTTTCTTT
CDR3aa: CASSYLGWDTEAFF

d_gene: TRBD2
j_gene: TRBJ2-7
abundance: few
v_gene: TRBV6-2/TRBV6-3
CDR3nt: TGTGCCGTCCGGGCGGGAGGCCCGGGCGAGCAGTACTTC
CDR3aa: CAVRAGGPGEQYF

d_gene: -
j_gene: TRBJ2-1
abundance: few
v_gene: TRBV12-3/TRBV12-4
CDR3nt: TGTGCCAGCAGCTTAACAAGGGCCCAGGGCCTTGATGAGCAGTTCTTC
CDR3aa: CASSLTRAQGLDEQFF

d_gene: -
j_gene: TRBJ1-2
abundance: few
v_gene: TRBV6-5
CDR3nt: TGTGCCAGCAGTTACCGGACAAGGGATGGCTACACCTTC
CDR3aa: CASSYRTRDGYTF

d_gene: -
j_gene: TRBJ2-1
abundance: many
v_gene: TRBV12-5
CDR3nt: TGTGCTAGTGGTTTGGTACCGGGGCCGCCCCATGAGCAGTTCTTC
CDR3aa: CASGLVPGPPHEQFF

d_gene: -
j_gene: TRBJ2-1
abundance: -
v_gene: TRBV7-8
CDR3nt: TGTGCCAGCAGCCAGGGCGGGGTCTCCTACAATGAGCAGTTCTTC
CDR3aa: CASSQGGVSYNEQFF

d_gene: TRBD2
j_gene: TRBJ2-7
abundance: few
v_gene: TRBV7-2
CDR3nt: TGTGCCAGCAGCTTACGGGGGGTTAACACCGAGCAGTACTTC
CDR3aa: CASSLRGVNTEQYF

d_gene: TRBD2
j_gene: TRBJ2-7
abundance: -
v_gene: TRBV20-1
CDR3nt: TGCAGTGCTAGTGGTCTGGGCGGGGGTTCCCTCTACGAGCAGTACTTC
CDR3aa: CSASGLGGGSLYEQYF

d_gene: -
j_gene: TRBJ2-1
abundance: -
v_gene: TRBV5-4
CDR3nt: TGTGCCAGCAGCTTTGGTAGGGGGGAGCAGTTCTTC
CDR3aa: CASSFGRGEQFF

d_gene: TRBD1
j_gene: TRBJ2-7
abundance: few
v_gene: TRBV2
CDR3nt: TGTGCCACACAGGGGGTTGTCGGCGAGCAGTACTTC
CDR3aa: CATQGVVGEQYF

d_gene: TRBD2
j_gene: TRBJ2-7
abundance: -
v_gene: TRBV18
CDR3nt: TGTGCCAGCTCACCACCCCAAGCGGGGGAAGAGCAGTACTTC
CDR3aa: CASSPPQAGEEQYF

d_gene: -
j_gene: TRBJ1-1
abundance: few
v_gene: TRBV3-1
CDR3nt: TGTGCCAGCAGCCTACCGGGACACTTAGGGGAAGCTTTCTTT
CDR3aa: CASSLPGHLGEAFF

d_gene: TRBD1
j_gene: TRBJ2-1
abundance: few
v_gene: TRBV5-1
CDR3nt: TGCGCCAGCAGCTTCGGACAGGGGGTCTACAATGAGCAGTTCTTC
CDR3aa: CASSFGQGVYNEQFF

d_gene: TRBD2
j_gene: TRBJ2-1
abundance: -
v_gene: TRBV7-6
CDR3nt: TGTGCCAGCAGCTTAGGCGAGGGGAGGGCCGTTAATGAGCAGTTCTTC
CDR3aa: CASSLGEGRAVNEQFF

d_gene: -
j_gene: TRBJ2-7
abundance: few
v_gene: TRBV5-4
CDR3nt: TGTGCCAGCAGCTTGGATACAGATCCCTACGAGCAGTACTTC
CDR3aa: CASSLDTDPYEQYF

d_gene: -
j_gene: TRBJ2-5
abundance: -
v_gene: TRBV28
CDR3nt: TGTGCCAGCATTAAAATAGGGGGAGAGACCCAGTACTTC
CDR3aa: CASIKIGGETQYF

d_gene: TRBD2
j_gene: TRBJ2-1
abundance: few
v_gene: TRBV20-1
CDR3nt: TGCAGTGCTAGAGATTTCCGCGGGAGATCATACAATGAGCAGTTCTTC
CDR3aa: CSARDFRGRSYNEQFF

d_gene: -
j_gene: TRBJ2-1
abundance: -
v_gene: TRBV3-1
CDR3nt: TGTGCCAGCAGCAAGGGACGTGAGCAGTTCTTC
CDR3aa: CASSKGREQFF

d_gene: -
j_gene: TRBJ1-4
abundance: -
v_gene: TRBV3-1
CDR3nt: TGTGCCAGCAGCCCTGAGAGGCGCAATGAAAAACTGTTTTTT
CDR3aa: CASSPERRNEKLFF

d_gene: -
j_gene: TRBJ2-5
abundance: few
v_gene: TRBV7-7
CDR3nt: TGTGCTAGCAGCTTAGAGGCCAGTCAAGAGACCCAGTACTTC
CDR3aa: CASSLEASQETQYF

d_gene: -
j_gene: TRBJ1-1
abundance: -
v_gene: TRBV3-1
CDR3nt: TGTGCCAGCAGCCATACGGGCGTCACTGAAGCTTTCTTT
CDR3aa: CASSHTGVTEAFF

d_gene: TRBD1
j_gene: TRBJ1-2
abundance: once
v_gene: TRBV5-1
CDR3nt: TGCGCCAGCAGCTTGGACAGGGGGACTCATGGCTACACCTTC
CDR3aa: CASSLDRGTHGYTF

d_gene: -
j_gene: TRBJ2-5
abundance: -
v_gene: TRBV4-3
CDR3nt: TGCGCCAGCAGCCAAGACCTACCTGCTGGGACCCAGTACTTC
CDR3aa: CASSQDLPAGTQYF

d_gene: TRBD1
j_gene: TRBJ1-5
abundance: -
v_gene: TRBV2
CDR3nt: TGTGCCAGCAGTGGCTACAGGGGGAGTGGGCCTACTAGCAATCAGCCCCAGCATTTT
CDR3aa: CASSGYRGSGPTSNQPQHF

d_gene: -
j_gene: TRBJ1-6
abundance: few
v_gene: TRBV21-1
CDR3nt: TGTGCCAGCAGCATCTCTCGTCTAACCAGGGACAGGGGTGGTTCACCCCTCCACTTT
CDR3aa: CASSISRLTRDRGGSPLHF

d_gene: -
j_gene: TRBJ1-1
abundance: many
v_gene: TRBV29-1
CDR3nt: TGCAGCGTTGAGCGGGGGGTAGGTACTGAAGCTTTCTTT
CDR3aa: CSVERGVGTEAFF

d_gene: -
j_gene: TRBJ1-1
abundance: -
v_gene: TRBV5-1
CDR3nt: TGCGCCAGCAGCTTGGTAGCGACAGATTCCACTGAAGCTTTCTTT
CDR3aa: CASSLVATDSTEAFF

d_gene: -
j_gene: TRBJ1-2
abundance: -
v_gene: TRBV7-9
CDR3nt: TGTGCCAGCTCGGGGGAGGATGGCTACACCTTC
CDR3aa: CASSGEDGYTF

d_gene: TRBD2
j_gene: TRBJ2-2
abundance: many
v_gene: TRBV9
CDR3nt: TGTGCCAGCAGCCCTCGAATCGGGACTAGGGGACACACCGGGGAGCTGTTTTTT
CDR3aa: CASSPRIGTRGHTGELFF

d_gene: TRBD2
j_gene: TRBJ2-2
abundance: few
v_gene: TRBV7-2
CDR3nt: TGTGCCAGCAGCTTAGTTCGGGGGGGCCCTCACGGGGAGCTGTTTTTT
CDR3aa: CASSLVRGGPHGELFF

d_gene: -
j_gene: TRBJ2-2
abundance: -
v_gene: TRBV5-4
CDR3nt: TGTGCCAGCAGCTTGGGGGGAACTCCGAACACCGGGGAGCTGTTTTTT
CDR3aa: CASSLGGTPNTGELFF

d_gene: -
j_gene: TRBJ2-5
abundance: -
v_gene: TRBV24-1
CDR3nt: TGTGCCACCAGTCGGCCAGGTGCGGAGACCCAGTACTTC
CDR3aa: CATSRPGAETQYF

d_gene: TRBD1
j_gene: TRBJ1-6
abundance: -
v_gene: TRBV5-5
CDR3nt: TGTGCCAGCAGCCGCGACAGGGGATCCTATAATTCACCCCTCCACTTT
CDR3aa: CASSRDRGSYNSPLHF

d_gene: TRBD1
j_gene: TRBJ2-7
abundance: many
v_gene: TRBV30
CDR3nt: TGTGCCTGGAGTCCCGGACAGGGGTACGAGCAGTACTTC
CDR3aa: CAWSPGQGYEQYF

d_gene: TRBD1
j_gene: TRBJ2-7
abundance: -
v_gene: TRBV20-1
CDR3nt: TGCAGTGCTAGACCTGGGACAGGGGGCACCTACGAGCAGTACTTC
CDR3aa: CSARPGTGGTYEQYF

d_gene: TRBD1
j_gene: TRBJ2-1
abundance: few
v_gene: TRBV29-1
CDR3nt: TGCAGCGTCAGACCGGGACAGGGGAATGGCGGGATGGAGCAGTTCTTC
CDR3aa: CSVRPGQGNGGMEQFF

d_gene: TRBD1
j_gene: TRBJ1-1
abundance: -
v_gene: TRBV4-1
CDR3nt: TGCGCCAGCAGCCAAGGGACAGGGCTCGGTGAAGCTTTCTTT
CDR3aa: CASSQGTGLGEAFF

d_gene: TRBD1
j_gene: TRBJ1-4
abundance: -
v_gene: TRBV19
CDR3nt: TGTGCCAGTAGGGACAGGGGGTCTAATGAAAAACTGTTTTTT
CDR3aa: CASRDRGSNEKLFF

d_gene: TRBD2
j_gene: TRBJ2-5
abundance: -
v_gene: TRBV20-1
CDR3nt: TGCAGTGCTAGAGATCTAAGAGCGGGAGCAGAGACCCAGTACTTC
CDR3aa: CSARDLRAGAETQYF

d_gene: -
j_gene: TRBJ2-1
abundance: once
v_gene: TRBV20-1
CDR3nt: TGCGGTGCCCCGCGAGTCGGGGGTGAGCAGTTCTTC
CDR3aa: CGAPRVGGEQFF

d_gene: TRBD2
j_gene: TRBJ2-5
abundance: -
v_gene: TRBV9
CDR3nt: TGTGCCAGCAGCGTGGGCGGGAGATACCAAGAGACCCAGTACTTC
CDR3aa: CASSVGGRYQETQYF

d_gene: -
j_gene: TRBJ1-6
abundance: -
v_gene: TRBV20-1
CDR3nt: TGCAGTGCTTCTATACAGGGTGTGAATTCACCCCTCCACTTT
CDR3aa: CSASIQGVNSPLHF

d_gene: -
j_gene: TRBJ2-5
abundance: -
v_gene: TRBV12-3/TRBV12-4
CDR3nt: TGTGCCAGCAGATCCGGGTCTCGAGGTATGGAGACCCAGTACTTC
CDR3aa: CASRSGSRGMETQYF

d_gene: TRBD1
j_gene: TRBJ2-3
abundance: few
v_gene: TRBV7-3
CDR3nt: TGTGCCAGCAGCTTAGGCGGGACAGGAGGAGATACGCAGTATTTT
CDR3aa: CASSLGGTGGDTQYF

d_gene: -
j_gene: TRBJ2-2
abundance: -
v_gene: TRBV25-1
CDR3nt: TGTGCCAGCAGACCCCAGGGTTCCGGGACCGGGGAGCTGTTTTTT
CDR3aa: CASRPQGSGTGELFF

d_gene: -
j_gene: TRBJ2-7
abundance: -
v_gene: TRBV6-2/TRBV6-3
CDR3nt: TGTGCCAGCAGTTTCCGAGCGTATCGCTCCTACGAGCAGTACTTC
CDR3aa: CASSFRAYRSYEQYF